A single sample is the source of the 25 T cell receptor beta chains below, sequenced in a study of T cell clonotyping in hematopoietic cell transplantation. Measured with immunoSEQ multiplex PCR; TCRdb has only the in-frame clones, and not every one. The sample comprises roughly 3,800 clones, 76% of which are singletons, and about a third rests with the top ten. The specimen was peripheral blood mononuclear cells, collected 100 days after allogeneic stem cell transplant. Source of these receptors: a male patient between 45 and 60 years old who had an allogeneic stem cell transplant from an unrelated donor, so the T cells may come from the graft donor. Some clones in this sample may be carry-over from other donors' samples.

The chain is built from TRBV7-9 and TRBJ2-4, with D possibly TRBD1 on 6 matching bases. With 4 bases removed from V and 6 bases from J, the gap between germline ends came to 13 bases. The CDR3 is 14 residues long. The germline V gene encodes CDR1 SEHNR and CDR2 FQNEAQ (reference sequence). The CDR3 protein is CASSSTGKANIQYF. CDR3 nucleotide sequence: TGTGCCAGCAGCTCTACAGGGAAGGCAAACATTCAGTACTTC. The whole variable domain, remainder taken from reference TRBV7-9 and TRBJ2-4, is DTGVSQNPRHKITKRGQNVTFRCDPISEHNRLYWYRQTLGQGPEFLTYFQNEAQLEKSRLLSDRFSAERPKGSFSTLEIQRTEQGDSAMYLCASSSTGKANIQYFGAGTRLSVL.

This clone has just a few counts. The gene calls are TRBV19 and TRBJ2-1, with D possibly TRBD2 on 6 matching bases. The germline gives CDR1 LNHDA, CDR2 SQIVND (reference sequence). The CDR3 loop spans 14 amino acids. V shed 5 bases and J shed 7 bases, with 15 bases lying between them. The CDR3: CASSSGRERNEQFF. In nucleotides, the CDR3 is TGTGCCAGTAGTTCGGGACGGGAGAGAAATGAGCAGTTCTTC.

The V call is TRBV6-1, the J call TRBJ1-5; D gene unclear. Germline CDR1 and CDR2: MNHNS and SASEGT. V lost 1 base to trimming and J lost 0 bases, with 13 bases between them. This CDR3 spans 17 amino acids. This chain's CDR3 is CASSEGISPYSNQPQHF. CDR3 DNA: TGTGCCAGCAGTGAAGGGATCTCCCCCTATAGCAATCAGCCCCAGCATTTT.

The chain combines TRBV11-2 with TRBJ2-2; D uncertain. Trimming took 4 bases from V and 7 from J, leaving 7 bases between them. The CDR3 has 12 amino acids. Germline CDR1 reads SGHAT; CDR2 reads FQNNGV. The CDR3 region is CASSSPGGELFF. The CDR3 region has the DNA TGTGCCAGCAGCTCCCCGGGCGGGGAGCTGTTTTTT. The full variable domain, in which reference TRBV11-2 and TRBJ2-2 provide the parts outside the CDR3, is EAGVAQSPRYKIIEKRQSVAFWCNPISGHATLYWYQQILGQGPKLLIQFQNNGVVDDSQLPKDRFSAERLKGVDSTLKIQPAKLEDSAVYLCASSSPGGELFFGEGSRLTVL.

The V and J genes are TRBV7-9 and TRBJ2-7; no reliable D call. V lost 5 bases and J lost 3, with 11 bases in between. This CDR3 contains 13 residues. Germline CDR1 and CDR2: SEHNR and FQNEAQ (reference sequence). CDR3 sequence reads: CASSPGPNYEQYF. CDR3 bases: TGTGCCAGCAGCCCTGGACCGAACTACGAGCAGTACTTC.

The CDR3 loop reads CASSYSKSQPQHF. CDR3 DNA sequence: TGTGCCAGCAGTTACTCGAAAAGTCAGCCCCAGCATTTT. The chain uses TRBV6-5 and TRBJ1-5, with no clear D. Trimming removed 0 bases at V and 6 bases at J, with 6 bases between. CDR3 length: 13 amino acids. Germline loops: CDR1 MNHEY, CDR2 SVGAGI.

Written as DNA, the CDR3 is TGTGCCAGCAGTTTAACGACAGGGGAGCAGTACTTC. Its translation is CASSLTTGEQYF. The rearrangement links TRBV28 to TRBJ2-7; 7 bases are shared with TRBD1. Trimming cost V 2 bases and J 7 bases; bases outside gene matches: 2. Germline assignment: CDR1 MDHEN and CDR2 SYDVKM. This CDR3 contains 12 residues.

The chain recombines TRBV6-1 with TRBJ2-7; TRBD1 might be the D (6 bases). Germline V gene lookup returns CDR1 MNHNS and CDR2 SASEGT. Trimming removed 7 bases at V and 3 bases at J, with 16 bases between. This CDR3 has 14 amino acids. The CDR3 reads CASTRDLGGYEQYF. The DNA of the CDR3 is TGTGCCAGCACCCGGGATCTAGGGGGCTACGAGCAGTACTTC.

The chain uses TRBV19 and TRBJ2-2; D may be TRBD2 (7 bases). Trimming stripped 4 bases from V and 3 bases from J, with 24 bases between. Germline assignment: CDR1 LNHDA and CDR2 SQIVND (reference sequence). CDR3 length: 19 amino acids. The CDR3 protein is CASSRTRRGGGLYTGELFF. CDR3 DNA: TGTGCCAGTAGTAGAACTCGTAGGGGGGGAGGACTCTACACCGGGGAGCTGTTTTTT.

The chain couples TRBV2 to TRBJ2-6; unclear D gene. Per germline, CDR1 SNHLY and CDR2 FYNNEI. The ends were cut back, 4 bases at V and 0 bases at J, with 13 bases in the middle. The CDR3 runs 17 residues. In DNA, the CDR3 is TGTGCCAGCAGTGCTGTAGATTTCAGCTCTGGGGCCAACGTCCTGACTTTC. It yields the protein CASSAVDFSSGANVLTF.

The CDR3 DNA reads TGTGCCTGGAGGCCGGGACTAGCGAGACAAGAGACCCAGTACTTC. Its translation: CAWRPGLARQETQYF. The chain is built from TRBV30 and TRBJ2-5, with 10 nucleotides matching TRBD2. Germline trimming cut 3 bases from V and 2 bases from J; bases unmatched to any gene: 6. CDR1 GTSNPN and CDR2 SVGIG come from the germline V gene (reference sequence). The CDR3 is made up of 15 amino acids.

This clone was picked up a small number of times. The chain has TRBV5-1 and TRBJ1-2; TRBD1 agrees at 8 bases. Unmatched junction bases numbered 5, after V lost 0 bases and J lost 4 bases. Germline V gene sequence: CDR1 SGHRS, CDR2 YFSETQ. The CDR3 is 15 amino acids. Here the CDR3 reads CASSLEAGGSYGYTF. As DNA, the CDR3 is TGCGCCAGCAGCTTGGAGGCAGGGGGCAGCTATGGCTACACCTTC. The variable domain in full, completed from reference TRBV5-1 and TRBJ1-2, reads KAGVTQTPRYLIKTRGQQVTLSCSPISGHRSVSWYQQTPGQGLQFLFEYFSETQRNKGNFPGRFSGRQFSNSRSEMNVSTLELGDSALYLCASSLEAGGSYGYTFGSGTRLTVV.

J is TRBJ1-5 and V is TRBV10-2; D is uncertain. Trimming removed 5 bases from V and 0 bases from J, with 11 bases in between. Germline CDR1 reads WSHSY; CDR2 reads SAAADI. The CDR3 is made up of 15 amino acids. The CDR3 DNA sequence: TGCGCCAGCAGTTGGACGGGGTATAGCAATCAGCCCCAGCATTTT. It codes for CASSWTGYSNQPQHF.

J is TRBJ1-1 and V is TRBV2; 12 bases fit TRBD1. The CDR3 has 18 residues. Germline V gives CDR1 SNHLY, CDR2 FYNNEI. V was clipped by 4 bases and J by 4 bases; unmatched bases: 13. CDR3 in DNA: TGTGCCAGCAGTGCCAACCCCCGGGACAGGGGGCAGAGCACTGAAGCTTTCTTT. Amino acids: CASSANPRDRGQSTEAFF.

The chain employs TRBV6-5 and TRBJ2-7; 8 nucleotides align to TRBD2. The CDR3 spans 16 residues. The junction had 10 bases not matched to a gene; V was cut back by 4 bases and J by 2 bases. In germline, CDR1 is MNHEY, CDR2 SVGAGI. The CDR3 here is CASSSGQGLVAYEQYF. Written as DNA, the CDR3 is TGTGCCAGCAGTTCTGGCCAGGGACTAGTGGCCTACGAGCAGTACTTC.

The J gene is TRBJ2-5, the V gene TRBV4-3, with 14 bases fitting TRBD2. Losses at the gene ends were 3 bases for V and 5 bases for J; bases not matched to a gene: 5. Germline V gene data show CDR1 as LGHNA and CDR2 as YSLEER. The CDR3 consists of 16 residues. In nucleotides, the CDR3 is TGCGCCAGCAGCCATGGGACTAGCGGGAGTCGGGAGACCCAGTACTTC. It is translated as CASSHGTSGSRETQYF.

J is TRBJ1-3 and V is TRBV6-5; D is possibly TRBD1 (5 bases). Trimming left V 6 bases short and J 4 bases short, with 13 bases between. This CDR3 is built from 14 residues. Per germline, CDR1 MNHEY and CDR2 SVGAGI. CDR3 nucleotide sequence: TGTGCCAGCAGGAGAAAGGGGACCGGAAACACCATATATTTT. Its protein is CASRRKGTGNTIYF.

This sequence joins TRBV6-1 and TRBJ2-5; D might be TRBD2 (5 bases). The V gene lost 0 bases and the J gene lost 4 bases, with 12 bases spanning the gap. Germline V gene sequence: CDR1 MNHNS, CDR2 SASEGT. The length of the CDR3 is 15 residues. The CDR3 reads CASSEAPRRGETQYF. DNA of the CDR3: TGTGCCAGCAGTGAAGCGCCTAGACGGGGAGAGACCCAGTACTTC.

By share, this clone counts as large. The CDR3 loop is CASSPPWVEDNEQFF. CDR3 DNA sequence: TGTGCCAGCAGCCCCCCCTGGGTTGAGGACAATGAGCAGTTCTTC. The rearrangement joins TRBV21-1 to TRBJ2-1; TRBD2, the D gene given by the table, was not confirmed from the DNA. TRBV21-1 is a recognized pseudogene. This CDR3 comprises 15 residues.

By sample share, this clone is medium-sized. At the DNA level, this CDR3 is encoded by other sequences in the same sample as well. The CDR3 DNA sequence: TGTGCCAGCAGTCTAGGGGGGAATAGCAATCAGCCCCAGCATTTT. This gives the protein CASSLGGNSNQPQHF. The chain carries TRBV11-2 and TRBJ1-5; maybe TRBD1 (6 bases). The CDR3 has 15 residues. Germline-derived CDR1 and CDR2 are SGHAT and FQNNGV. V gave up 6 bases and J gave up 0 bases, with 12 bases separating them.

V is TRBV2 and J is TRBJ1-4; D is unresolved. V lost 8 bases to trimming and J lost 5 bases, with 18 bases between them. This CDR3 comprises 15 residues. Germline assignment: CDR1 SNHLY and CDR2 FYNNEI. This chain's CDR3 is CASGLQSTPNEKLFF. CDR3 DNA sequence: TGTGCCAGCGGACTGCAAAGTACACCGAATGAAAAACTGTTTTTT.

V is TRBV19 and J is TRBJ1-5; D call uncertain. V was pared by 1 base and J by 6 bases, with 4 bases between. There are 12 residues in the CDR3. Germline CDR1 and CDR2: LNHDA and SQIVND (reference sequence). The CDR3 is CASSIGIQPQHF. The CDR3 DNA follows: TGTGCCAGTAGTATAGGGATTCAGCCCCAGCATTTT.

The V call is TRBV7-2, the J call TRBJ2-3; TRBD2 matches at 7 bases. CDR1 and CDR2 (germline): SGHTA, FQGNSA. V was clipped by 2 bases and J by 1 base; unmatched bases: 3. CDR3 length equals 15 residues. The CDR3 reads CASSLLGGGTDTQYF. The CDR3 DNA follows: TGTGCCAGCAGCTTATTGGGGGGGGGCACAGATACGCAGTATTTT.

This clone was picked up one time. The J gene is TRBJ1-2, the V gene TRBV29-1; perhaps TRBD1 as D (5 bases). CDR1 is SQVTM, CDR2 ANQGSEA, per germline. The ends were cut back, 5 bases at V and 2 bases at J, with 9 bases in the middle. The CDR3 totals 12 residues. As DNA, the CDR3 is TGCAGCGTTAGGCAGGGAAACTATGGCTACACCTTC. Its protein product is CSVRQGNYGYTF.

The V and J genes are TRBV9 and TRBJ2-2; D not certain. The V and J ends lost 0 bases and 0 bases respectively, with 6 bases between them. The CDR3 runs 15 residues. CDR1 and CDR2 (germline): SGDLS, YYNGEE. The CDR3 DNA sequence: TGTGCCAGCAGCGTAGGGGCAGCGAACACCGGGGAGCTGTTTTTT. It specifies CASSVGAANTGELFF.